One and the same sample provided the 13 T cell receptor beta chains below, sequenced in a study of blood T cells in healthy people across ages. Together with a sample-barcoded 5' primer, a J-beta primer mix was included in a second PCR lasting about 6 to 11 cycles. TCRdb redid the calling of the 5' RACE reads with MiXCR, one entry per CDR3 protein. The profile shows 760,000 or so distinct CDR3 sequences, roughly 25% of them singletons. These same records also appear under a second study, on T cells of mothers and their children.

Source material: blood. These receptors came from a boy between 5 and 17 years old in good health.

This chain's CDR3 is CASSPFASDLEQYF. The CDR3, as DNA: TGTGCCAGCAGCCCTTTCGCCAGTGACCTCGAGCAGTACTTC. V usage is TRBV3-1 and J usage is TRBJ2-7; D unclear. This CDR3 region has 14 residues. Per the germline V gene, CDR1 is LGHDT and CDR2 is YNNKEL (reference sequence). V was cut by 4 bases and J by 6 bases, with 16 bases left in between.

In this sample, this clonotype turned up a few times. The chain employs TRBV2 and TRBJ2-1, with D maybe TRBD2 (5 bases). The CDR3 sequence is 14 residues long. In germline, CDR1 is SNHLY, CDR2 FYNNEI. V lost 1 base, J lost 8 bases, and 12 bases lay in between. The CDR3, as DNA: TGTGCCAGCAGTGAAGGGACTTATGTCCATGAGCAGTTCTTC. It yields the protein CASSEGTYVHEQFF.

This clonotype has just a few counts. A much larger clonotype is one base distant, so this may be a read error. The genes are TRBV4-3 and TRBJ2-5; D might be TRBD2 (5 bases). This CDR3 comprises 14 residues. The germline gives CDR1 LGHNA, CDR2 YSLEER. The CDR3 DNA is TGCGCCAGCAGCCAGGACCGGAGGCCTGAGACCCAGTGCTTC. Translation gives CASSQDRRPETQCF.

This clonotype was observed a few times. The genes are TRBV6-1 and TRBJ1-2; the match to TRBD1 covers 10 bases. Per germline, CDR1 MNHNS and CDR2 SASEGT. Losses at the gene ends were 5 bases for V and 5 bases for J; bases not matched to a gene: 11. The CDR3 has 16 amino acids. In nucleotides, the CDR3 is TGTGCCAGCAGTCCTTTTGTGGGACAGGGGACGTATGGCTACACCTTC. Its translation: CASSPFVGQGTYGYTF.

This clonotype has only a few counts. The chain uses TRBV9 and TRBJ2-2, with 9 nucleotides matching TRBD1. CDR1 is SGDLS, CDR2 YYNGEE, per germline. The CDR3 is made up of 14 amino acids. J was trimmed by 4 bases and V by 4 bases; bases with no gene match: 2. CDR3 nucleotides: TGTGCCAGCAGCCCGGACAGGGGCACCGGGGAGCTGTTTTTT. This codes for CASSPDRGTGELFF.

This clonotype has just a few counts. The V call is TRBV9, the J call TRBJ2-1; a possible D gene is TRBD1 (6 bases). The V end lost 0 bases, the J end lost 4 bases, and 14 bases lay between the germline ends. Germline CDR1 and CDR2: SGDLS and YYNGEE. The CDR3 covers 16 residues. CDR3 sequence (DNA): TGTGCCAGCAGCGTAGGACCGGGACACCTATACAATGAGCAGTTCTTC. Its protein product is CASSVGPGHLYNEQFF. Filled out from reference TRBV9 and TRBJ2-1, the complete variable domain reads DSGVTQTPKHLITATGQRVTLRCSPRSGDLSVYWYQQSLDQGLQFLIQYYNGEERAKGNILERFSAQQFPDLHSELNLSSLELGDSALYFCASSVGPGHLYNEQFFGPGTRLTVL.

V gene TRBV6-6 combines with J gene TRBJ1-4; D remains ambiguous. The length of the CDR3 is 12 residues. Germline lookup yields CDR1 MNHNY and CDR2 SVGAGI (reference sequence). Trimming took 6 bases from V and 3 from J, leaving 5 bases between them. Here the CDR3 reads CASSRPNEKLFF. In DNA, the CDR3 is TGTGCCAGCAGCAGACCTAATGAAAAACTGTTTTTT.

In its sample, this clonotype was seen once. The V and J genes are TRBV29-1 and TRBJ2-4; no clear D gene. The CDR3 runs 10 residues. Trimming removed 4 bases from V and 7 bases from J, with 5 bases in between. The germline V gene encodes CDR1 SQVTM and CDR2 ANQGSEA. CDR3 sequence: CSVADNIQYF. As DNA, the CDR3 is TGCAGCGTTGCTGATAACATTCAGTACTTC.

The chain links TRBV28 to TRBJ1-6; TRBD1 is a possible D gene (5 bases). The V end was cut by 3 bases, the J end by 9 bases, with 12 bases between. Germline loops: CDR1 MDHEN, CDR2 SYDVKM. The CDR3 is 14 residues long. The CDR3 nucleotides are TGTGCCAGCAGTTTTAGGCAGGGAGGTTCACCCCTCCACTTT. Translated: CASSFRQGGSPLHF.

The gene calls are TRBV7-6 and TRBJ1-4, with 7 bases lining up with TRBD1. Germline CDR1 is SGHVS and CDR2 is FNYEAQ. The V and J ends lost 4 bases and 12 bases, in that order; junction bases with no gene match: 14. The CDR3 runs to 15 residues. The CDR3 DNA sequence: TGTGCCAGCAGCTCTGATGACCAGGGGGATGGCGAACTGTTTTTT. Protein product: CASSSDDQGDGELFF.

This clonotype was detected only a few times. The chain combines TRBV13 with TRBJ2-5; 7 nucleotides line up with TRBD1. The end of the DNA aligns better with TRBJ2-7, so the J call may be wrong. The CDR3 totals 14 residues. Germline lookup yields CDR1 PRHDT and CDR2 FYEKMQ (reference sequence). In nucleotides, the CDR3 is TGTGCCAGCAGCTCGGGACAGACCCTCTACGAGCAGTACTTC. Amino acid sequence: CASSSGQTLYEQYF.

This clonotype was recorded once. The chain recombines TRBV7-2 with TRBJ1-5; perhaps TRBD1 as D (6 bases). V lost 5 bases, J lost 0 bases, and 11 bases lay in between. The V gene's germline CDR1 is SGHTA and CDR2 FQGNSA. This CDR3 spans 15 amino acids. In DNA form, the CDR3 reads TGTGCCAGCAGCCGGATACAGGGTAGCAATCAGCCCCAGCATTTT. This gives the protein CASSRIQGSNQPQHF. The full variable domain, completed using reference TRBV7-2 and TRBJ1-5, is GAGVSQSPSNKVTEKGKDVELRCDPISGHTALYWYRQSLGQGLEFLIYFQGNSAPDKSGLPSDRFSAERTGGSVSTLTIQRTQQEDSAVYLCASSRIQGSNQPQHFGDGTRLSIL.

The chain links TRBV20-1 to TRBJ2-5; D possibly matches TRBD1 or TRBD2 (5 bases each). The J call is in doubt because the DNA end fits TRBJ2-7 better. In germline, CDR1 is DFQATT, CDR2 SNEGSKA (reference sequence). The CDR3 sequence is 15 residues long. The CDR3 DNA reads as TGCAGTGCTAGAGATCAGGGAGCGAGAGCTGGCGAGCAGTACTTC. Encoded protein: CSARDQGARAGEQYF.